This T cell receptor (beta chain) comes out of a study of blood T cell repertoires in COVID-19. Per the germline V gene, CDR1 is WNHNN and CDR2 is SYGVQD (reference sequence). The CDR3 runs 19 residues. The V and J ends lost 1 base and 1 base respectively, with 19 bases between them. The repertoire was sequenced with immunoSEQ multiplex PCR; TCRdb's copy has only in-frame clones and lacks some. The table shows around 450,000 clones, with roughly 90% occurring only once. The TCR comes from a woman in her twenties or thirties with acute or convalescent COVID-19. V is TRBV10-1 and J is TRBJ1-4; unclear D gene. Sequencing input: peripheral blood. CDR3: CASSELWGKRRETNEKLFF. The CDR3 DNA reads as TGCGCCAGCAGTGAGTTGTGGGGTAAACGGAGGGAAACTAATGAAAAACTGTTTTTT.